One and the same sample provided the 28 T cell receptor beta chains below, sequenced in a study of T cells after yellow fever vaccination. Each CDR3 protein is one row after TCRdb ran MiXCR on the 5' RACE reads. The table has a few hundred thousand distinct CDR3 sequences, about 7% seen once. The specimen was CD4+ T cells sorted from PBMCs, collected 15 days after the yellow fever booster vaccination. Source of these receptors: a man younger than 45 who received the YFV17D yellow fever vaccine.

The chain couples TRBV20-1 to TRBJ2-4; D gene unclear. V lost 0 bases and J lost 15, with 12 bases in between. The CDR3 spans 11 residues. Germline CDR1 DFQATT, CDR2 SNEGSKA (reference sequence). DNA of the CDR3: TGCAGTGCTAGAGATTATAGGGTCCCGTACTTC. Translation: CSARDYRVPYF.

This clonotype was recorded at least ten times. This sequence joins TRBV20-1 and TRBJ2-5, with 13 bases fitting TRBD2. CDR1 and CDR2 (germline): DFQATT, SNEGSKA (reference sequence). The CDR3 runs 15 residues. Trimming at V came to 6 bases and at J to 2 bases, leaving 6 bases not matched to a gene. The chain's CDR3 is CSASGTSGNQETQYF. The CDR3 DNA reads as TGCAGTGCCTCGGGGACTAGCGGGAATCAAGAGACCCAGTACTTC.

There are many counts of this clonotype. The chain carries TRBV3-1 and TRBJ1-2; D unresolved. The germline CDR1 and CDR2 sequences are LGHDT and YNNKEL (reference sequence). This CDR3 has 16 amino acids. V lost 0 bases, J lost 0 bases, and 11 bases lay in between. The CDR3 loop is CASSQEAVNANYGYTF. The CDR3 nucleotides read TGTGCCAGCAGCCAAGAAGCAGTGAATGCTAACTATGGCTACACCTTC.

This clonotype has just a few counts. The CDR3 here is CASSQDRGGVVEKLFF. CDR3 bases: TGCGCCAGCAGCCAAGATCGGGGGGGCGTAGTTGAAAAACTGTTTTTT. The V and J genes are TRBV4-3 and TRBJ1-4, with D possibly TRBD1 on 6 matching bases. The ends were cut back, 0 bases at V and 7 bases at J, with 15 bases in the middle. The CDR3 spans 16 residues. Germline V gene data show CDR1 as LGHNA and CDR2 as YSLEER.

The CDR3 DNA sequence: TGCAGCGTTTGGCAAGAAACAATCTACAATGAGCAGTTCTTC. Its protein is CSVWQETIYNEQFF. The chain recombines TRBV29-1 with TRBJ2-1, with D uncertain. CDR3 length equals 14 residues. The V and J ends lost 5 bases and 3 bases respectively, with 14 bases between them. Germline CDR1 is SQVTM and CDR2 is ANQGSEA.

V gene TRBV5-1 combines with J gene TRBJ2-1; D tentatively reads TRBD1 or TRBD2 (7 bases each). The CDR3 spans 15 residues. V lost 0 bases, J lost 8 bases, and 15 bases lay in between. CDR1 is SGHRS, CDR2 YFSETQ, per germline. CDR3 loop: CASSLAGRGGDEQFF. CDR3 in DNA: TGCGCCAGCAGCTTGGCAGGCAGGGGGGGCGATGAGCAGTTCTTC.

This clonotype has a count of ten or more. This chain links TRBV14 with TRBJ2-1; a possible D gene is TRBD2 (6 bases). Germline-derived CDR1 and CDR2 are SGHDN and FVKESK. The CDR3 extends over 16 amino acids. Trimming cost V 0 bases and J 6 bases, with 15 bases left between them. CDR3 protein: CASSQDRIAVGNEQFF. CDR3 DNA: TGTGCCAGCAGCCAAGATCGGATAGCGGTGGGCAATGAGCAGTTCTTC.

By its share, this clonotype is medium-sized (0.01 to 0.1%). CDR3 nucleotides: TGCGCCAGCAGAGGGGGCCACAATGAGCAGTTCTTC. Translating it yields CASRGGHNEQFF. V gene TRBV5-1 combines with J gene TRBJ2-1, with TRBD1 identical over 7 bases. The germline V gene has CDR1 SGHRS and CDR2 YFSETQ. With V trimmed by 5 bases and J by 5 bases, 1 base remained unmatched. The CDR3 extends over 12 amino acids.

This clonotype was seen a few times. The V and J genes are TRBV20-1 and TRBJ2-1, with D perhaps given as TRBD1 or TRBD2 (5 bases each). Trimming took 6 bases from V and 8 from J, leaving 17 bases between them. In germline, CDR1 is DFQATT, CDR2 SNEGSKA (reference sequence). The length of the CDR3 is 13 residues. CDR3 loop: CSASGTEGHEQFF. The DNA for the CDR3 is TGCAGTGCGTCCGGGACCGAGGGGCATGAGCAGTTCTTC.

This clonotype was detected a few times. The V and J genes are TRBV24-1 and TRBJ2-2, with TRBD2 matching over 10 bases. After removal of 5 bases from V and 3 bases from J, the junction contained 14 bases not matched to a gene. Germline V gives CDR1 KGHDR, CDR2 SFDVKD. There are 19 residues in the CDR3. For the CDR3, the DNA is TGTGCCACCAGTGCACCCACTAGCGGGATAAGCGGATACACCGGGGAGCTGTTTTTT. Residues: CATSAPTSGISGYTGELFF.

This clonotype was found many times. The J gene is TRBJ2-1, the V gene TRBV5-5; tentatively, D is TRBD1 or TRBD2 (6 bases each). Trimming took 4 bases from V and 1 from J, leaving 9 bases between them. The CDR3 contains 14 residues. CDR1 and CDR2 from the germline V gene are SGHKS and YYEKEE (reference sequence). DNA for the CDR3: TGTGCCAGCAGCGCGGGACAATCCTACAATGAGCAGTTCTTC. As protein: CASSAGQSYNEQFF. The complete variable domain, with remaining parts taken from reference TRBV5-5 and TRBJ2-1, reads DAGVTQSPTHLIKTRGQQVTLRCSPISGHKSVSWYQQVLGQGPQFIFQYYEKEERGRGNFPDRFSARQFPNYSSELNVNALLLGDSALYLCASSAGQSYNEQFFGPGTRLTVL.

This clonotype was recorded at least ten times. The chain uses TRBV9 and TRBJ2-2, with 11 bases matching TRBD2. The ends lost 4 bases at V and 8 bases at J; junction bases unmatched: 13. The germline CDR1 and CDR2 sequences are SGDLS and YYNGEE. The CDR3 is 17 amino acids. The CDR3 nucleotides read TGTGCCAGCAGCAGGGCTTCGGGACTAGCGGACCAGGGGGAGCTGTTTTTT. As protein: CASSRASGLADQGELFF.

In its sample, this clonotype was seen a few times. The chain couples TRBV5-1 to TRBJ2-7; D gene uncertain. The CDR3 has 17 amino acids. Deletions cut 1 base from V and 0 bases from J, with 17 bases between. Looked up from germline, CDR1 is SGHRS and CDR2 is YFSETQ. CDR3 residues: CASSLMSVLPSSYEQYF. The CDR3 nucleotides are TGCGCCAGCAGCTTGATGTCCGTCCTACCAAGCTCCTACGAGCAGTACTTC.

The chain employs TRBV7-2 and TRBJ2-5, with D unclear. The V gene's germline CDR1 is SGHTA and CDR2 FQGNSA. The CDR3 loop spans 14 amino acids. Trimming stripped 5 bases from V and 2 bases from J, with 12 bases between. The CDR3 DNA follows: TGTGCCAGCAGCCGCCGACGTACTCAAGAGACCCAGTACTTC. This sequence encodes CASSRRRTQETQYF.

This clonotype was observed many times. V usage is TRBV18 and J usage is TRBJ1-1, with D possibly TRBD1 on 6 matching bases. The CDR3 is made up of 15 amino acids. From germline, CDR1 is KGHSH and CDR2 LQKENI. Trimming pared 3 bases from V and 0 bases from J, leaving 11 bases between. CDR3 nucleotide sequence: TGTGCCAGCTCACCCGGGAGGACAGTGAACACTGAAGCTTTCTTT. Its protein product is CASSPGRTVNTEAFF.

This clonotype was detected ten times or more. The gene calls are TRBV12-3 or TRBV12-4 and TRBJ2-2; a weak D match, TRBD2 (5 bases). With 4 bases removed from V and 3 bases from J, the gap between germline ends came to 21 bases. The CDR3 is 18 residues long. CDR3 amino acids: CASSYSPGPNGDTGELFF. DNA for the CDR3: TGTGCCAGCAGTTACTCTCCAGGTCCAAACGGGGACACCGGGGAGCTGTTTTTT.

This clonotype was observed a few times. This chain uses TRBV18 with TRBJ2-7; the match to TRBD1 covers 10 bases. The V and J ends lost 6 bases and 2 bases, in that order; junction bases with no gene match: 7. Germline V gene lookup returns CDR1 KGHSH and CDR2 LQKENI. The CDR3 runs 15 residues. DNA of the CDR3: TGTGCCAGCTCCCTCGACAGGGGGCTCCCCTACGAGCAGTACTTC. It is translated as CASSLDRGLPYEQYF.

This clonotype was counted a few times. The V and J genes are TRBV7-3 and TRBJ2-1; D unresolved. This CDR3 has 16 residues. CDR1 is SGHTA, CDR2 FQGTGA, per germline. Trimming removed 0 bases from V and 2 bases from J, with 11 bases in between. The CDR3 DNA follows: TGTGCCAGCAGCTTAACGGGAACGCTGGCCTACAATGAGCAGTTCTTC. This gives the protein CASSLTGTLAYNEQFF.

This clonotype occurred a few times. V usage is TRBV25-1 and J usage is TRBJ2-7; D is undetermined. V dropped 8 bases and J dropped 1 base, with 12 bases sitting between them. Per germline, CDR1 MGHDK and CDR2 SYGVNS. The CDR3 is made up of 13 amino acids. For the CDR3, the DNA is TGTGCCAGCGCCCTGGCAGGTTCCTACGAGCAGTACTTC. It encodes CASALAGSYEQYF.

This clonotype came up a few times. The chain uses TRBV7-9 and TRBJ2-7, with D unclear. Per the germline V gene, CDR1 is SEHNR and CDR2 is FQNEAQ (reference sequence). This CDR3 spans 12 amino acids. DNA for the CDR3: TGTGACATCTGGGATGAAAGAACCGAGCAGTACTTC. The encoded protein is CDIWDERTEQYF.

This clonotype turned up a few times. CDR3 loop: CSARDSGPDTYNEQFF. Written as DNA, the CDR3 is TGCAGTGCTAGAGATAGCGGACCAGACACCTACAATGAGCAGTTCTTC. The chain couples TRBV20-1 to TRBJ2-1; TRBD2 might be the D (6 bases). Germline V gives CDR1 DFQATT, CDR2 SNEGSKA (reference sequence). Trimming stripped 0 bases from V and 2 bases from J, with 14 bases between. CDR3 length: 16 residues.

The rearrangement links TRBV20-1 to TRBJ2-5; 8 bases agree with TRBD2. Germline V gene sequence: CDR1 DFQATT, CDR2 SNEGSKA (reference sequence). This CDR3 spans 15 amino acids. Germline trimming cut 0 bases from V and 5 bases from J; bases unmatched to any gene: 8. CDR3 coding DNA: TGCAGTGCTAGAGATCCCCAGCGGGAGTTGGAGACCCAGTACTTC. It specifies CSARDPQRELETQYF.

DNA of the CDR3: TGTGCCAGCAGCTTAGTTGGGGGAGCCAACCACAATGAGCAGTTCTTC. This sequence encodes CASSLVGGANHNEQFF. This rearrangement joins TRBV7-2 to TRBJ2-1; the D call may be TRBD1 or TRBD2 (5 bases each). Germline CDR1 and CDR2: SGHTA and FQGNSA. With 1 base removed from V and 5 bases from J, the gap between germline ends came to 15 bases. This CDR3 contains 16 residues.

This clonotype has at least ten counts. V usage is TRBV3-1 and J usage is TRBJ2-7; no reliable D call. The CDR3 runs 14 residues. Deletions cut 5 bases from V and 5 bases from J, with 16 bases between. Germline lookup yields CDR1 LGHDT and CDR2 YNNKEL (reference sequence). This CDR3 is CASSGRVTGHEQYF. The CDR3 DNA is TGTGCCAGCAGCGGGCGTGTAACGGGCCACGAGCAGTACTTC.

This clonotype came up a few times. This CDR3 reads CASSTPRTGGETQYF. The DNA of the CDR3 is TGTGCCAGTAGTACCCCCAGGACGGGTGGAGAGACCCAGTACTTC. The J gene is TRBJ2-5, the V gene TRBV19; D uncertain. The CDR3 covers 15 residues. Germline V gives CDR1 LNHDA, CDR2 SQIVND (reference sequence). The V end was cut by 4 bases, the J end by 4 bases, with 16 bases between.

In its sample, this clonotype was seen many times. The chain couples TRBV7-6 to TRBJ2-1, with no clear D. This CDR3 has 13 amino acids. Per the germline V gene, CDR1 is SGHVS and CDR2 is FNYEAQ. Trimming took off 2 bases at V and 7 bases at J, with 9 bases between the two ends. The CDR3 sequence is CASSLNRQNEQFF. The CDR3 DNA reads TGTGCCAGCAGCTTAAACCGTCAAAATGAGCAGTTCTTC.

This clonotype turned up a few times. This chain joins TRBV29-1 and TRBJ2-1; TRBD2 is a possible D gene (5 bases). The CDR3 covers 14 residues. The germline V gene has CDR1 SQVTM and CDR2 ANQGSEA. Trimming stripped 4 bases from V and 2 bases from J, with 12 bases between. CDR3 protein: CSVVLTGTYNEQFF. The DNA for the CDR3 is TGCAGCGTTGTCTTGACCGGGACCTACAATGAGCAGTTCTTC.

J is TRBJ2-5 and V is TRBV3-1; D not certain. The CDR3 has 12 residues. V was pared by 3 bases and J by 4 bases, with 6 bases between. Germline assignment: CDR1 LGHDT and CDR2 YNNKEL (reference sequence). CDR3 in DNA: TGTGCCAGCAGCCATAAAGGAGAGACCCAGTACTTC. Encoded protein: CASSHKGETQYF.